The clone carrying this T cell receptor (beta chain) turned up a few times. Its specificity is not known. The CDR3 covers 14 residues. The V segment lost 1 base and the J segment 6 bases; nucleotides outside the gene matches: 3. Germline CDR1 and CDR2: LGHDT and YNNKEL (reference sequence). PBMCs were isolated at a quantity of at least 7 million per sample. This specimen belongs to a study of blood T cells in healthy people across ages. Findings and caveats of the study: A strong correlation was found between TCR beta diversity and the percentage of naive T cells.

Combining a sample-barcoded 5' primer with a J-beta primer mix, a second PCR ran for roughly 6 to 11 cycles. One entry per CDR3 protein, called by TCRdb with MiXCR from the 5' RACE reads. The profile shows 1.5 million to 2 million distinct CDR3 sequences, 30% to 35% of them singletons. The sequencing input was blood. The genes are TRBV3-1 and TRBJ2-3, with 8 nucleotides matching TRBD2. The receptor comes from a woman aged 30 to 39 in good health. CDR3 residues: CASSQGTSWDTQYF. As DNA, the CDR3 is TGTGCCAGCAGCCAAGGGACTAGCTGGGATACGCAGTATTTT.